This T cell receptor (beta chain) stems from a study of shared clonotypes between healthy human individuals. Data came from immunoSEQ multiplex PCR; TCRdb stores just in-frame clones and leaves some out. Counted here are about 1.5 million clones, 95% to 99% occurring once; the ten biggest clones make up about 0.45%. CDR3 size: 18 residues. CDR1 is MNHEY, CDR2 SMNVEV, per germline (reference sequence). V gave up 3 bases and J gave up 5 bases; unmatched junction bases: 15. The V call is TRBV27, the J call TRBJ1-4; 7 bases are shared with TRBD1. This receptor was taken from a man aged 25-45 years in good health. Sequenced material: naive CD4+ T cells sorted from blood. The subset denotes: CD45RA+ positively selected. The CDR3 here is CASSFRATGFLGNEKLFF. DNA of the CDR3: TGTGCCAGCAGTTTCAGGGCGACAGGGTTTCTGGGGAATGAAAAACTGTTTTTT.